The 11 T cell receptor beta chains listed next were all sequenced from one sample in a study of blood T cell repertoires in COVID-19. Repertoires were generated with immunoSEQ multiplex PCR, while TCRdb's copy carries only in-frame clones and drops some. This sample has some 150,000 clones, with approximately 81% found just once. The specimen was peripheral blood. Every receptor here comes from a man in his forties with acute or convalescent COVID-19.

Note on this clone: Mismatch with germline at one junction end may stem from a read error. CDR3 amino acids: CAGSQGQAGQPQHF. The CDR3 region has the DNA TGTGCCGGCAGCCAGGGACAGGCAGGACAGCCCCAGCATTTT. J is TRBJ1-5 and V is TRBV16, with 8 bases matching TRBD1. CDR3 size: 14 residues. The germline gives CDR1 KGHSY, CDR2 FQNENV.

This chain links TRBV29-1 with TRBJ2-4, with 11 bases lining up with TRBD2. Trimming removed 5 bases from V and 0 bases from J; junction bases left unmatched: 3. The CDR3 consists of 15 residues. From germline, CDR1 is SQVTM and CDR2 ANQGSEA. Here the CDR3 DNA reads TGCAGCGTTTCCACTAGCGGGGGAGCCAAAAACATTCAGTACTTC. It codes for CSVSTSGGAKNIQYF.

This clone was recorded only once. The chain has TRBV15 and TRBJ2-5; D is perhaps TRBD2 (6 bases). The ends were cut back, 4 bases at V and 3 bases at J, with 18 bases in the middle. This CDR3 spans 16 amino acids. Germline V lookup: CDR1 LNHNV, CDR2 YYDKDF (reference sequence). CDR3: CATSTERGVKKETQYF. CDR3 nucleotide sequence: TGTGCCACCAGCACCGAGCGCGGGGTAAAGAAAGAGACCCAGTACTTC.

The chain has TRBV5-1 and TRBJ2-7; D may be TRBD2 (6 bases). From germline, CDR1 is SGHRS and CDR2 YFSETQ. Trimming pared 0 bases from V and 4 bases from J, leaving 17 bases between. This CDR3 has 16 amino acids. The DNA of the CDR3 is TGCGCCAGCAGCTTGGCCGCCGGGACTGGAAAATACGAGCAGTACTTC. Residues: CASSLAAGTGKYEQYF.

The chain joins TRBV5-1 to TRBJ2-7; D may be TRBD2 (6 bases). V was cut by 4 bases and J by 7 bases, with 18 bases left in between. The germline V gene encodes CDR1 SGHRS and CDR2 YFSETQ. The CDR3 contains 14 residues. As DNA, the CDR3 is TGCGCCAGCAGCCTTACGGATAACCGGGGGGAGCAGTACTTC. Translated: CASSLTDNRGEQYF.

This chain links TRBV7-9 with TRBJ1-1, with D uncertain. This CDR3 has 14 residues. Trimming pared 1 base from V and 10 bases from J, leaving 16 bases between. Germline-derived CDR1 and CDR2 are SEHNR and FQNEAQ (reference sequence). This CDR3 reads CASSLVLAGSGAFF. In nucleotides, the CDR3 is TGTGCCAGCAGCTTAGTGCTCGCCGGATCGGGAGCTTTCTTT.

This chain uses TRBV6-5 with TRBJ1-1, with D maybe TRBD1 (6 bases). The V gene's germline CDR1 is MNHEY and CDR2 SVGAGI. There are 15 residues in the CDR3. V shed 5 bases and J shed 4 bases, with 17 bases lying between them. This chain's CDR3 is CASSPGDLPATEAFF. In DNA form, the CDR3 reads TGTGCCAGCAGTCCAGGGGACCTTCCTGCCACTGAAGCTTTCTTT.

This clone has only one observation. V gene TRBV15 combines with J gene TRBJ1-5; 9 nucleotides agree with TRBD1. CDR1 is LNHNV and CDR2 is YYDKDF in the germline V gene (reference sequence). Trimming at V came to 1 base and at J to 4 bases, leaving 8 bases not matched to a gene. The CDR3 is 17 amino acids. CDR3: CATSRGQTGTGNQPQHF. For the CDR3, the DNA is TGTGCCACCAGCAGAGGACAAACCGGGACAGGGAATCAGCCCCAGCATTTT.

The chain combines TRBV6-1 with TRBJ1-5, with D perhaps TRBD1 (5 bases). V was shortened by 2 bases and J by 10 bases, with 15 bases between the two germline ends. The CDR3 is 14 amino acids. CDR1 is MNHNS and CDR2 is SASEGT in the germline V gene. The CDR3 DNA reads as TGTGCCAGCAGTGAATTTAGGGGTGTGAGTCCCCAGCATTTT. Encoded protein: CASSEFRGVSPQHF.

A remark on this clone: This CDR3 is also generated by other DNA sequences in the sample. This chain connects TRBV5-4 to TRBJ1-1, with D possibly being TRBD1 (5 bases). The CDR3 consists of 13 residues. The ends were cut back, 4 bases at V and 1 base at J, with 8 bases in the middle. Germline values: CDR1 SGHNT, CDR2 YYREEE (reference sequence). The CDR3 coding sequence is TGTGCCAGCAGCCTAACAGGGAACACTGAAGCTTTCTTT. This translates into CASSLTGNTEAFF.

This clone has only a few counts. The V and J genes are TRBV7-9 and TRBJ1-2; weak D call: TRBD1 (5 bases). In germline, CDR1 is SEHNR, CDR2 FQNEAQ (reference sequence). The length of the CDR3 is 17 residues. Trimming shortened V by 1 base and J by 6 bases, and 21 bases separated the two germline ends. DNA of the CDR3: TGTGCCAGCAGCTTAGGGGGATTTCGGGCAGGGAATGATGGCTACACCTTC. It is translated as CASSLGGFRAGNDGYTF.